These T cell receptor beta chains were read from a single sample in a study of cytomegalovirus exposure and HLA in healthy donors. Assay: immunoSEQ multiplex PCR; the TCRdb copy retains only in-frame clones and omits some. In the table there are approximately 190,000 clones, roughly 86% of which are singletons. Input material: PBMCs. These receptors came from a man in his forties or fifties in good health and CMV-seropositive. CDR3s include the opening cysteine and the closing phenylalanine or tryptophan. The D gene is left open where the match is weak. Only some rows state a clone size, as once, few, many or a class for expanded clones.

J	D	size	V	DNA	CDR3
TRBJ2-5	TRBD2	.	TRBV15	TGTGCCACCAGCAGAGGGACTAGCGGGGTCCAAGAGACCCAGTACTTC	CATSRGTSGVQETQYF
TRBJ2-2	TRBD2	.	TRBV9	TGTGCCAGCAGCACGGCCCGGGGGGGCGGGGAGCTGTTTTTT	CASSTARGGGELFF
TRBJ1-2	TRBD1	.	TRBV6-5	TGTGCCAGCAGGACAGGGGACTATGGCTACACCTTC	CASRTGDYGYTF
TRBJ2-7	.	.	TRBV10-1	TGCGCCAGCAGTGAGGGTAGAGGCGTCTCCTACGAGCAGTACTTC	CASSEGRGVSYEQYF
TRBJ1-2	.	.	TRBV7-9	TGTGCCAGCAGCTTATTACTGGTCTCGAGGTATGGCTACACCTTC	CASSLLLVSRYGYTF
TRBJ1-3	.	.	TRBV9	TGTGCCAGCAGCGAAGACGGGGTCCGTGGAAACACCATATATTTT	CASSEDGVRGNTIYF
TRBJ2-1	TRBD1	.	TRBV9	TGTGCCAGCACCAACAGGGGAAGCAATGAGCAGTTCTTC	CASTNRGSNEQFF
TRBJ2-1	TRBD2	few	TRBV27	TGTGCCAGCAGCCCGGGGGGCGGGGGGAGCTCCTACAATGAGCAGTTCTTC	CASSPGGGGSSYNEQFF
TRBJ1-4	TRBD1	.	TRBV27	TGTGCCAGCAGTCTCTCCGGGTCAGGGGGCCGGGAAAAACTGTTTTTT	CASSLSGSGGREKLFF
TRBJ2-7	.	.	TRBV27	TGTGCCAGCAGTTTTGGGCGCACGGTGACCTACGAGCAGTACTTC	CASSFGRTVTYEQYF
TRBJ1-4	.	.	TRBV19	TGTGCCAGTAGTATAGAATCCCCCGGGAGGTCAACTAATGAAAAACTGTTTTTT	CASSIESPGRSTNEKLFF
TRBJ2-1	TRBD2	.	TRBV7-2	TGTGCCAGCAGCTTACTTAGACTAGCGGGAAAGCACAATGAGCAGTTCTTC	CASSLLRLAGKHNEQFF
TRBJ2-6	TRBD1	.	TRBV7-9	TGTGCCAGCAGCACTACAGGGACAGGCCACTCTGGGGCCAACGTCCTGACTTTC	CASSTTGTGHSGANVLTF
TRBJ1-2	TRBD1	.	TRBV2	TGTGCCAGCAACACAGGGGGCTACGGATATGGCTACACCTTC	CASNTGGYGYGYTF
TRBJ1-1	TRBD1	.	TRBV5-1	TGTGCCAGCAGCAAAAGACCGGACAGGGGAAGTGAAGCTTTCTTT	CASSKRPDRGSEAFF
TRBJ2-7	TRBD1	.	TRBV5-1	TGCGCCAGCAGCAAGGGACAGGGGGCGGGTGAGCAGTACTTC	CASSKGQGAGEQYF
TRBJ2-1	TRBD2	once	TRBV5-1	TGCGCCAGCACCCCTGGCGGGGGGAACAACAATGAGCAGTTCTTC	CASTPGGGNNNEQFF
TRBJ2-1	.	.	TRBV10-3	TGTGCCATCAGTGGTATAGAGACAGGCAATGAGCAGTTCTTC	CAISGIETGNEQFF
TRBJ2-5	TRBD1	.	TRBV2	TGTGCCAGCAGTGTCGAGACAGGGGGCTATGAGGAGACCCAGTACTTC	CASSVETGGYEETQYF
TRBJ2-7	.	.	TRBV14	TGTGCCAGCAGCCAAATCGGTCGGGACGAGCAGTACTTC	CASSQIGRDEQYF
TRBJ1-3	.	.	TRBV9	TGTGCCAGCAGCGTAGCCCCTCGGGGAAACACCATATATTTT	CASSVAPRGNTIYF
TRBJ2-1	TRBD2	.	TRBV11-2	TGTGCCAGCAGCCCCAATGGGCTAGCGGCCTCCTACAATGAGCAGTTCTTC	CASSPNGLAASYNEQFF
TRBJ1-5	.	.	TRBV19	TGTGCCAGTACCCTAACAGGGATTAGCAATCAGCCCCAGCATTTT	CASTLTGISNQPQHF